The entry that follows covers one T cell receptor (beta chain) sequence. The data stem from a study of blood T cell repertoires in COVID-19. At the level of the study: Spain, Italy and the United States supplied samples that represented acute and convalescent COVID-19.

Germline V gene sequence: CDR1 SGHAT, CDR2 FQDESV (reference sequence). The CDR3 extends over 14 amino acids. V was clipped by 4 bases and J by 2 bases; unmatched bases: 4. Authors' data handling: Quantification of nucleated cells was approximated via reference gene primer amplification. Profiled with immunoSEQ multiplex PCR; TCRdb holds only in-frame clones, not every one. V, J and clone size derive from that table, while D and trimming were established from the DNA sequence. The sample lists a few hundred thousand clones, approximately 86% occurring once. This sequence joins TRBV11-1 and TRBJ2-7; 8 nucleotides match TRBD1. Sequencing was performed on peripheral blood. This sequence was found in a middle-aged man who had recovered from COVID-19. This CDR3 reads CASSYQGAPYEQYF. The CDR3, as DNA: TGTGCCAGCAGCTATCAGGGGGCCCCCTACGAGCAGTACTTC.